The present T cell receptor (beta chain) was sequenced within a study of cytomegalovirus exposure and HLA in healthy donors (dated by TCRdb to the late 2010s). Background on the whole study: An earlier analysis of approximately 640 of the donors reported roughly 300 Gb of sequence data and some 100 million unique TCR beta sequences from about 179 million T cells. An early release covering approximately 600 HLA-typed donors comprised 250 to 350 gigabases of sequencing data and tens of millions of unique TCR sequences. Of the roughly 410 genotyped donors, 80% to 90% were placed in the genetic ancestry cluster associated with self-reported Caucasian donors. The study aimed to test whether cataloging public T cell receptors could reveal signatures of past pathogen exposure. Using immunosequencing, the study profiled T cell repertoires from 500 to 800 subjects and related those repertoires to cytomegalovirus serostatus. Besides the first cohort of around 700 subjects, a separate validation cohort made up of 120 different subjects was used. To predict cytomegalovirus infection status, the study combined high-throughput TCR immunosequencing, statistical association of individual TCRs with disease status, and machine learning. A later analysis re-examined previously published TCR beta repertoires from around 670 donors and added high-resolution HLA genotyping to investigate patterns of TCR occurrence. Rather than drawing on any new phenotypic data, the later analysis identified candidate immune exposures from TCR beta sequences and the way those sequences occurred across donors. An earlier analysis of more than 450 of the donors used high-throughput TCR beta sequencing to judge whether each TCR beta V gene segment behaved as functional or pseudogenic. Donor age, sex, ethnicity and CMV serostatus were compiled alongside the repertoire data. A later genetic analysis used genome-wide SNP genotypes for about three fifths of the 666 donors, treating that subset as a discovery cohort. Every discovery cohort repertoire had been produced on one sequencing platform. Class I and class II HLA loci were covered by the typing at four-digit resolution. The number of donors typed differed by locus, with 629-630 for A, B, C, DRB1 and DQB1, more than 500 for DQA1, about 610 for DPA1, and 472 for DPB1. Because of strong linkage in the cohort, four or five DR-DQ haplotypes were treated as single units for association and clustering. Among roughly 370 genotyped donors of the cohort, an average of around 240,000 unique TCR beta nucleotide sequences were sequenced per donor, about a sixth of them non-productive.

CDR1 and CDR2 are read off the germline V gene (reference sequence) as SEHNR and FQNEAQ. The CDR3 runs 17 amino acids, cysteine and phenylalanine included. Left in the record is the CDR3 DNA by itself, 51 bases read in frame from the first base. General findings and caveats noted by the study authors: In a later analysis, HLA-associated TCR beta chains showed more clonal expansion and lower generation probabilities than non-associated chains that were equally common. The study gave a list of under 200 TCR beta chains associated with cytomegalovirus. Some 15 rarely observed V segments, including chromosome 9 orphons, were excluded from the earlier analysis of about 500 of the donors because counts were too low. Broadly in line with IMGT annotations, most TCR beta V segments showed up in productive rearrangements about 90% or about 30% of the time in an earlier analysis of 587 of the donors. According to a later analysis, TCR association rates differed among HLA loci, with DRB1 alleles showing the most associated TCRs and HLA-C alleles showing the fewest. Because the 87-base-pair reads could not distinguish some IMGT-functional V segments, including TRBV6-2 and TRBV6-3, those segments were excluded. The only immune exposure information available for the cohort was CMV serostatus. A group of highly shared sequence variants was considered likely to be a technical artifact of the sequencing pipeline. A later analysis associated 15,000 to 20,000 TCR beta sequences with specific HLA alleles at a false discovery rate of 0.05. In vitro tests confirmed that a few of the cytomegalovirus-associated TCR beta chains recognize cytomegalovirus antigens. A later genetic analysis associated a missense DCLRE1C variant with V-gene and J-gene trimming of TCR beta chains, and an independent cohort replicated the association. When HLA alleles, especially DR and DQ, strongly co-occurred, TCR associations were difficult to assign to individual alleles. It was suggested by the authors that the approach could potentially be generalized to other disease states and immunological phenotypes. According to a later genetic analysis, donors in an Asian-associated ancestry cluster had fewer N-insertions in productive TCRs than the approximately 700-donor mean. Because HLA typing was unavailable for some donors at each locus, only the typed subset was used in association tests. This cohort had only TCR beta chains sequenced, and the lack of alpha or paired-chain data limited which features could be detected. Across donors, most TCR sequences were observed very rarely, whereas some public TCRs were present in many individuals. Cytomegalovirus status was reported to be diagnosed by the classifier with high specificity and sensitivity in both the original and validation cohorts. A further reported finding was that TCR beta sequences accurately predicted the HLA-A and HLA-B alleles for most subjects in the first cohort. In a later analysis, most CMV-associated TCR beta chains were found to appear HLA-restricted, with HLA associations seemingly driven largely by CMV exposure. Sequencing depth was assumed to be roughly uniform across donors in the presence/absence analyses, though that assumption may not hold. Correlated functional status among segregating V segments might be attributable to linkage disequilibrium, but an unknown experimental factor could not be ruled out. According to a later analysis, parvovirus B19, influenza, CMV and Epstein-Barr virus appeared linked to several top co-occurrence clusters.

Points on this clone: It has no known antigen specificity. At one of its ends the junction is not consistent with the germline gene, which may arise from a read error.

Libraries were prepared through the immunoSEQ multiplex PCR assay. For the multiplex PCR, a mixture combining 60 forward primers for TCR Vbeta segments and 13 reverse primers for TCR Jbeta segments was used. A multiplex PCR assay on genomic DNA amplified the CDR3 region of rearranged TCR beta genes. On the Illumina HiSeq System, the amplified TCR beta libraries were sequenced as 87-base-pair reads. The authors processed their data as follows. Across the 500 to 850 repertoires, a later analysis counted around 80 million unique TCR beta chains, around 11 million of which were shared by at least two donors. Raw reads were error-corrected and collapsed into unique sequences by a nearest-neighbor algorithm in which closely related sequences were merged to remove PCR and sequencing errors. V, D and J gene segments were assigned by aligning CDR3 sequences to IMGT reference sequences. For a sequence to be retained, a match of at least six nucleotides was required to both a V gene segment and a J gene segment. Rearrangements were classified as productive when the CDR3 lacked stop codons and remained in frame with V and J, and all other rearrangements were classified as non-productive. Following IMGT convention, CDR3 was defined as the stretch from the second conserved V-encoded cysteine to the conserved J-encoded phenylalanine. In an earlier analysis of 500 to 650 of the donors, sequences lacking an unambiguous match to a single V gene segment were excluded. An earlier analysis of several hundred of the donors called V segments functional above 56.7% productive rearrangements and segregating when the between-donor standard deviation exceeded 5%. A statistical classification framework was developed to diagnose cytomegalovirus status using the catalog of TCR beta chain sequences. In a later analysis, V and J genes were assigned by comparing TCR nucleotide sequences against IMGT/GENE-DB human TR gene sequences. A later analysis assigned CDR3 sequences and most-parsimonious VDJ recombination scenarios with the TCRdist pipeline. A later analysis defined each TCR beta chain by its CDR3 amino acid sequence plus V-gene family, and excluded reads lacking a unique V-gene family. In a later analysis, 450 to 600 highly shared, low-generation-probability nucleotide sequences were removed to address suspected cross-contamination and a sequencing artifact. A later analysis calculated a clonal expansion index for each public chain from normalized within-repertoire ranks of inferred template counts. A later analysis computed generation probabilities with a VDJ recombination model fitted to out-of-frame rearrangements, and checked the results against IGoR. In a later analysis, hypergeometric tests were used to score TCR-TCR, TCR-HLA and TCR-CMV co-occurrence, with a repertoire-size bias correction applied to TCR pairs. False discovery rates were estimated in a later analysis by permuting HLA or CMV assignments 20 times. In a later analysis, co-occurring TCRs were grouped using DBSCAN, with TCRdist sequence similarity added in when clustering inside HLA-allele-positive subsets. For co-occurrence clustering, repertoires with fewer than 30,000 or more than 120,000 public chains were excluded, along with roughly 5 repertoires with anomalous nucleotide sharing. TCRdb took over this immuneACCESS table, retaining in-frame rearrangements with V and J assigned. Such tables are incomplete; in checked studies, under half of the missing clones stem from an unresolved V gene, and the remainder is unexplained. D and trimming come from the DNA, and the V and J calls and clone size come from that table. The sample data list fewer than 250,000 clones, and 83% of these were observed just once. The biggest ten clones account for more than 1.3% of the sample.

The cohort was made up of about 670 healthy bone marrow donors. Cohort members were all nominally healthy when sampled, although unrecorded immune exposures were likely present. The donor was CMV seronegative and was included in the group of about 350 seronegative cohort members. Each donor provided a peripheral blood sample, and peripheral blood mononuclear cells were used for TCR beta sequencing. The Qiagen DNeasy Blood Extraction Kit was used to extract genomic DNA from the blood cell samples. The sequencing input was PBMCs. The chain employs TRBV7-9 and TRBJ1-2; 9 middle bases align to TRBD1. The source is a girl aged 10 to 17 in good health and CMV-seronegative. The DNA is TGTTCCAGCAGCTCCGAAGCCGGGACAGGGAAATACTATGGCTACACCTTC. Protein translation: CSSSSEAGTGKYYGYTF. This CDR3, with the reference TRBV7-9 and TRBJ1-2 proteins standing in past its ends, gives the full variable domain DTGVSQNPRHKITKRGQNVTFRCDPISEHNRLYWYRQTLGQGPEFLTYFQNEAQLEKSRLLSDRFSAERPKGSFSTLEIQRTEQGDSAMYLCSSSSEAGTGKYYGYTFGSGTRLTVV.